This passage covers 21 T cell receptor beta chains from one sample sequenced in a study of cytomegalovirus exposure and HLA in healthy donors (dated by TCRdb to 2015 to 2018). Library preparation employed the immunoSEQ multiplex PCR assay. For the multiplex PCR, a mixture combining 60 forward primers for TCR Vbeta segments and 13 reverse primers for TCR Jbeta segments was used. Sourced from immuneACCESS, this table was stored by TCRdb with only in-frame sequences that have V and J called. A share of the clones is absent; for the studies checked, an unresolved V gene accounts for under half, and the remainder has no known explanation. This sample is represented by about 140,000 clones; 65% to 80% of them were singletons. Around 1.9% of the sample is held by the ten biggest clonotypes. The sequencing sample was made of PBMCs. The origin of the receptors is a woman between 40 and 50 years old in good health and CMV-seronegative.

The chain combines TRBV5-1 with TRBJ2-7; maybe TRBD2 (8 bases). The CDR3 runs 15 residues. Germline V CDR1 and CDR2: SGHRS, YFSETQ. Trimming left V 3 bases short and J 4 bases short, with 17 bases between. The CDR3: CASSSGGTAVYEQYF. CDR3 bases: TGCGCCAGCAGCTCGGGGGGGACAGCCGTTTACGAGCAGTACTTC.

The chain links TRBV18 to TRBJ2-3; tentative D call: TRBD1 (5 bases). The germline gives CDR1 KGHSH, CDR2 LQKENI. The CDR3 is 14 amino acids. The germline V and J ends were trimmed by 2 bases and 8 bases, with 14 bases remaining between them. The CDR3 is CASSPIQDKTTQYF. DNA for the CDR3: TGTGCCAGCTCACCAATACAGGATAAAACTACGCAGTATTTT.

This clone is a singleton in its sample. V usage is TRBV5-6 and J usage is TRBJ2-1, with D possibly being TRBD2 (5 bases). V was trimmed by 0 bases and J by 5 bases, leaving 12 bases between them. The CDR3 is 15 residues long. Germline values: CDR1 SGHDT, CDR2 YYEEEE. In nucleotides, the CDR3 is TGTGCCAGCAGCTTGGGGCGCCTAGCACACAATGAGCAGTTCTTC. This encodes CASSLGRLAHNEQFF.

J is TRBJ2-1 and V is TRBV19; TRBD2 aligns across 8 bases. V dropped 4 bases and J dropped 1; count of bases not matched to a gene: 6. CDR1 and CDR2 (germline): LNHDA, SQIVND (reference sequence). The CDR3 contains 16 residues. The CDR3 region has the DNA TGTGCCAGTAGTAAACAGCGGGGGAGTTCCTACAATGAGCAGTTCTTC. Residues: CASSKQRGSSYNEQFF. Full variable domain (rest looked up from reference TRBV19 and TRBJ2-1): DGGITQSPKYLFRKEGQNVTLSCEQNLNHDAMYWYRQDPGQGLRLIYYSQIVNDFQKGDIAEGYSVSREKKESFPLTVTSAQKNPTAFYLCASSKQRGSSYNEQFFGPGTRLTVL.

A remark on this clone: Distinct nucleotide sequences in the sample also encode this CDR3. The CDR3 region has the DNA TGTGCCAGCAGCCGACAGGGGGCTCAAGAGACCCAGTACTTC. Protein sequence: CASSRQGAQETQYF. The J gene is TRBJ2-5, the V gene TRBV5-4; 10 nucleotides agree with TRBD1. The germline gives CDR1 SGHNT, CDR2 YYREEE (reference sequence). The CDR3 is made up of 14 amino acids. J lost 2 bases, V lost 4 bases, and 2 bases had no gene match.

V usage is TRBV27 and J usage is TRBJ2-3, with D unclear. Germline CDR1 is MNHEY and CDR2 is SMNVEV (reference sequence). The V end lost 6 bases, the J end lost 1 base, and 11 bases lay between the germline ends. The CDR3 runs to 14 residues. The CDR3 region is CASSSPLRTDTQYF. In DNA form, the CDR3 reads TGTGCCAGCAGCTCTCCACTACGCACAGATACGCAGTATTTT.

This clone has a handful of counts. V and J are TRBV4-1 and TRBJ1-1; the D gene is possibly TRBD1 (5 bases). V was cut by 5 bases and J by 3 bases, with 13 bases left in between. The CDR3 is 14 residues long. Germline values: CDR1 MGHRA, CDR2 YSYEKL. In DNA form, the CDR3 reads TGCGCCAGCAGCGAAGTCGACAGATACACTGAAGCTTTCTTT. Translating gives CASSEVDRYTEAFF.

This clone was detected a few times. V usage is TRBV11-2 and J usage is TRBJ2-1; the match to TRBD1 covers 8 bases. This CDR3 has 16 amino acids. V was clipped by 6 bases and J by 10 bases; unmatched bases: 17. The V gene's germline CDR1 is SGHAT and CDR2 FQNNGV. CDR3 sequence (DNA): TGTGCCAGCAGGTTAAGGACAGGGCTGACTAATCGGGAGCAGTTCTTC. Protein: CASRLRTGLTNREQFF.

The rearrangement joins TRBV12-5 to TRBJ2-3; tentative D call: TRBD1 (6 bases). Trimming took off 6 bases at V and 1 base at J, with 11 bases between the two ends. CDR3 length: 14 residues. Germline V gene sequence: CDR1 LGHNT, CDR2 FRNRAP. Here the CDR3 reads CASGGQPGTDTQYF. The CDR3 DNA is TGTGCTAGTGGCGGACAGCCTGGCACAGATACGCAGTATTTT.

The chain employs TRBV5-1 and TRBJ2-7; tentative D call: TRBD2 (6 bases). Trimming removed 0 bases from V and 4 bases from J, with 8 bases in between. The CDR3 loop spans 13 amino acids. From germline, CDR1 is SGHRS and CDR2 YFSETQ. The CDR3 sequence is CASSLGGTYEQYF. In DNA form, the CDR3 reads TGCGCCAGCAGCTTGGGGGGGACTTACGAGCAGTACTTC. Filled out from reference TRBV5-1 and TRBJ2-7, the complete variable domain reads KAGVTQTPRYLIKTRGQQVTLSCSPISGHRSVSWYQQTPGQGLQFLFEYFSETQRNKGNFPGRFSGRQFSNSRSEMNVSTLELGDSALYLCASSLGGTYEQYFGPGTRLTVT.

V usage is TRBV11-2 and J usage is TRBJ2-1, with a tentative D call TRBD1 (6 bases). Germline values: CDR1 SGHAT, CDR2 FQNNGV. The V end was cut by 3 bases, the J end by 2 bases, with 11 bases between. This CDR3 has 15 amino acids. CDR3 region: CASSFQGLAYNEQFF. For the CDR3, the DNA is TGTGCCAGCAGCTTTCAGGGGCTAGCCTACAATGAGCAGTTCTTC.

The chain has TRBV27 and TRBJ1-5; TRBD1 matches at 8 bases. CDR1 MNHEY and CDR2 SMNVEV come from the germline V gene (reference sequence). CDR3 length: 16 residues. The V gene end was trimmed by 4 bases and the J gene end by 3 bases; junction bases not matched to a gene: 8. DNA for the CDR3: TGTGCCAGCAGTTCCCAAAGGACAGGGATCAATCAGCCCCAGCATTTT. It encodes CASSSQRTGINQPQHF.

This clone was seen more than once but under ten times. The chain links TRBV5-1 to TRBJ2-2; 8 bases fit TRBD2. In germline, CDR1 is SGHRS, CDR2 YFSETQ. The J segment lost 4 bases and the V segment lost 6 bases, leaving 8 bases of the junction unmatched. The CDR3 has 15 amino acids. In DNA, the CDR3 is TGCGCCAGCAAGAGGCAGCGGGAGAGCACCGGGGAGCTGTTTTTT. Protein: CASKRQRESTGELFF.

The chain couples TRBV5-6 to TRBJ2-2; D gene uncertain. Trimming left V 0 bases short and J 1 base short, with 10 bases between. The germline gives CDR1 SGHDT, CDR2 YYEEEE. The length of the CDR3 is 16 residues. The CDR3 nucleotides read TGTGCCAGCAGCTTGGGGTGGCAACAGAACACCGGGGAGCTGTTTTTT. Its translation: CASSLGWQQNTGELFF.

The genes are TRBV6-1 and TRBJ2-1, with 8 bases matching TRBD2. CDR3 length equals 14 residues. CDR1 and CDR2 (germline): MNHNS, SASEGT. The trim removed 6 bases at V and 8 bases at J, leaving 9 bases unmatched. As DNA, the CDR3 is TGTGCCAGCAGCCGACGGGGGGGCCGAGATGAGCAGTTCTTC. The encoded protein is CASSRRGGRDEQFF.

This chain links TRBV2 with TRBJ2-7, with TRBD1 identical over 7 bases. CDR1 is SNHLY and CDR2 is FYNNEI in the germline V gene. With 7 bases clipped from V and 1 base from J, the junction kept 4 bases outside the gene matches. This CDR3 is 13 amino acids long. The CDR3 here is CASTKDRSYEQYF. CDR3 in DNA: TGTGCCAGCACCAAGGACAGGTCCTACGAGCAGTACTTC.

Concerning this clone: Mismatch with germline at one junction end may stem from a read error. This CDR3 is also generated by other DNA sequences in the sample. J is TRBJ2-7 and V is TRBV6-5, with TRBD1 matching 8 bases. This CDR3 spans 13 amino acids. Germline assignment: CDR1 MNHEY and CDR2 SVGAGI. CDR3 loop: CASNQPGTGRRIF. The CDR3 coding sequence is TGTGCCAGCAACCAACCAGGGACAGGACGACGGATCTTC.

This clone was seen more than once but under ten times. The chain is built from TRBV15 and TRBJ1-4; TRBD1 matches at 10 bases. CDR1 LNHNV and CDR2 YYDKDF come from the germline V gene (reference sequence). This CDR3 spans 15 amino acids. After removal of 3 bases from V and 7 bases from J, the junction contained 5 bases not matched to a gene. The CDR3 loop is CATSSGTGDSEKLFF. In DNA, the CDR3 is TGTGCCACCAGCAGCGGGACAGGGGATAGTGAAAAACTGTTTTTT.

The J gene is TRBJ2-2, the V gene TRBV10-3; TRBD1 matches at 10 bases. Losses at the gene ends were 4 bases for V and 5 bases for J; bases not matched to a gene: 4. The CDR3 covers 15 residues. Germline loops: CDR1 ENHRY, CDR2 SYGVKD. The CDR3 region has the DNA TGTGCCATCAGTGGACAGGGGGCATCAACCGGGGAGCTGTTTTTT. Protein: CAISGQGASTGELFF.

This rearrangement joins TRBV6-5 to TRBJ1-6, with 7 positions matching TRBD1. This CDR3 contains 14 residues. The V segment lost 6 bases and the J segment 8 bases; nucleotides outside the gene matches: 7. Germline assignment: CDR1 MNHEY and CDR2 SVGAGI. DNA of the CDR3: TGTGCCAGCAGCACGACAGGGATCCATTCACCCCTCCACTTT. This translates into CASSTTGIHSPLHF.

V is TRBV27 and J is TRBJ1-2; TRBD1 matches 7 bases. With 6 bases clipped from V and 7 bases from J, the junction kept 8 bases outside the gene matches. The CDR3 is 13 residues long. Germline V gene sequence: CDR1 MNHEY, CDR2 SMNVEV (reference sequence). The chain's CDR3 is CASRGPTGIGYTF. The CDR3 DNA sequence: TGTGCCAGCAGGGGCCCGACAGGGATTGGCTACACCTTC.